Following are 16 T cell receptor beta chains from one sample sequenced in a study of HIV-infected patients and healthy controls. cDNA was made from approximately 500 ng RNA using alpha and beta constant primers. Each of the alpha and beta chains got its own library through chain-specific third strand synthesis with indices. Each CDR3 protein is one row after TCRdb ran MiXCR on the 5' RACE reads. Of 15,000 to 20,000 distinct CDR3 sequences in the sample, around 5% were seen once. The repertoire came from unfractionated whole blood and reflected all unsorted peripheral T cells. The sequenced material came from blood. The receptors were sampled from an adult in good health.

The table lists this clonotype with many counts. The V and J genes are TRBV7-2 and TRBJ2-4; D not resolved. CDR1 SGHTA and CDR2 FQGNSA come from the germline V gene. The CDR3 runs to 17 residues. Between the trimmed V and J ends, which lost 1 base and 0 bases, there was a span of 13 bases. CDR3 sequence: CASSLVGGGLAKNIQYF. CDR3 nucleotides: TGTGCCAGCAGCTTAGTAGGCGGCGGCCTAGCCAAAAACATTCAGTACTTC.

This clonotype was counted at least ten times. The genes are TRBV6-1 and TRBJ2-2; D may be TRBD1 or TRBD2 (5 bases each). This CDR3 has 17 residues. V lost 3 bases, J lost 0 bases, and 14 bases lay in between. The germline V gene encodes CDR1 MNHNS and CDR2 SASEGT. CDR3 residues: CASSDLGDPTNTGELFF. The CDR3 DNA follows: TGTGCCAGCAGTGACTTGGGGGACCCTACGAACACCGGGGAGCTGTTTTTT.

V gene TRBV12-5 combines with J gene TRBJ2-1; tentatively, D is TRBD1 (5 bases). Germline CDR1 LGHNT, CDR2 FRNRAP. Trimming removed 2 bases from V and 4 bases from J, with 12 bases in between. CDR3 length equals 15 residues. The CDR3 DNA reads TGTGCTAGTGGTTTGTCCCAGGGCTTATACAATGAGCAGTTCTTC. Its translation: CASGLSQGLYNEQFF.

In this sample, this clonotype is medium-sized. Here the CDR3 reads CASSQGTGGDTQYF. The CDR3 nucleotides are TGCGCCAGCAGCCAAGGGACAGGGGGGGATACGCAGTATTTT. The chain has TRBV4-3 and TRBJ2-3, with TRBD1 matching 10 bases. V lost 1 base and J lost 6; bases outside the gene matches: 1. Per germline, CDR1 LGHNA and CDR2 YSLEER. The CDR3 runs 14 residues.

This clonotype was counted many times. The gene calls are TRBV2 and TRBJ2-3, with D unresolved. V gave up 4 bases and J gave up 0 bases, with 11 bases separating them. Germline lookup yields CDR1 SNHLY and CDR2 FYNNEI. The CDR3 loop spans 15 amino acids. CDR3 nucleotides: TGTGCCAGCAGTGGTACAGTGGGGAGCACAGATACGCAGTATTTT. As protein: CASSGTVGSTDTQYF. The full variable domain, with the rest looked up from reference TRBV2 and TRBJ2-3, is EPEVTQTPSHQVTQMGQEVILRCVPISNHLYFYWYRQILGQKVEFLVSFYNNEISEKSEIFDDQFSVERPDGSNFTLKIRSTKLEDSAMYFCASSGTVGSTDTQYFGPGTRLTVL.

By its share, this clonotype is medium-sized (0.01 to 0.1%). V usage is TRBV2 and J usage is TRBJ2-7; 10 nucleotides align to TRBD2. J lost 9 bases, V lost 8 bases, and 13 bases had no gene match. The V gene's germline CDR1 is SNHLY and CDR2 FYNNEI. The CDR3 totals 14 residues. The CDR3 loop reads CASSGGGTSVLQYF. CDR3 nucleotide sequence: TGTGCCAGCTCGGGCGGAGGGACTAGCGTCTTGCAGTACTTC.

This clonotype showed up many times. The J gene is TRBJ1-1, the V gene TRBV28; D might be TRBD1 (5 bases). CDR3 length: 14 residues. Trimming took 2 bases from V and 11 from J, leaving 18 bases between them. The germline V gene encodes CDR1 MDHEN and CDR2 SYDVKM. This CDR3 reads CASSLLRAGALAFF. CDR3 nucleotide sequence: TGTGCCAGCAGTTTACTTCGAGCCGGGGCTCTGGCTTTCTTT.

This clonotype was detected ten times or more. V is TRBV6-2 or TRBV6-3 and J is TRBJ1-2; the D gene is possibly TRBD1 (6 bases). The germline CDR1 and CDR2 sequences are MNHEY and SVGEGT. This CDR3 spans 13 amino acids. With 2 bases removed from V and 4 bases from J, the gap between germline ends came to 8 bases. Written as DNA, the CDR3 is TGTGCCAGCAGTTACGGGACATCCTATGGCTACACCTTC. Protein sequence: CASSYGTSYGYTF.

This clonotype was seen repeatedly, ten times or more. The V and J genes are TRBV12-3 or TRBV12-4 and TRBJ2-6, with TRBD1 as a possible D gene (6 bases). The length of the CDR3 is 18 residues. The V end was cut by 5 bases, the J end by 3 bases, with 20 bases between. CDR3 DNA sequence: TGTGCCAGCAGTCCTACCCGGGCAGGGGCTGGTGGGGCCAACGTCCTGACTTTC. Amino acid sequence: CASSPTRAGAGGANVLTF.

This clonotype occurred many times. The chain joins TRBV18 to TRBJ1-1; D unclear. The CDR3 consists of 14 residues. Deletions cut 1 base from V and 4 bases from J, with 10 bases between. Germline values: CDR1 KGHSH, CDR2 LQKENI. The CDR3 loop is CASSPQRESTEAFF. CDR3 DNA: TGTGCCAGCTCACCACAAAGGGAGTCCACTGAAGCTTTCTTT. The complete variable domain, with remaining parts taken from reference TRBV18 and TRBJ1-1, reads NAGVMQNPRHLVRRRGQEARLRCSPMKGHSHVYWYRQLPEEGLKFMVYLQKENIIDESGMPKERFSAEFPKEGPSILRIQQVVRGDSAAYFCASSPQRESTEAFFGQGTRLTVV.

At least ten counts were recorded for this clonotype. V gene TRBV5-5 combines with J gene TRBJ1-1; the D gene is possibly TRBD1 (5 bases). Between the trimmed V and J ends, which lost 4 bases and 3 bases, there was a span of 13 bases. From germline, CDR1 is SGHKS and CDR2 YYEKEE (reference sequence). The CDR3 runs to 14 residues. This CDR3 is CASSVILGDTEAFF. The CDR3 nucleotides are TGTGCCAGCAGCGTAATTTTGGGGGACACTGAAGCTTTCTTT.

A few counts support this clonotype. The chain combines TRBV19 with TRBJ2-7, with unresolved D. The CDR3 covers 13 residues. V lost 3 bases and J lost 5, with 11 bases in between. Per the germline V gene, CDR1 is LNHDA and CDR2 is SQIVND (reference sequence). The CDR3 region is CASSISPRHEQYF. Here the CDR3 DNA reads TGTGCCAGTAGTATCTCCCCTCGCCACGAGCAGTACTTC.

This clonotype occurred many times. The chain carries TRBV9 and TRBJ2-7, with a possible D match to TRBD2 (6 bases). Per the germline V gene, CDR1 is SGDLS and CDR2 is YYNGEE. The length of the CDR3 is 14 residues. Trimming stripped 3 bases from V and 4 bases from J, with 14 bases between. CDR3 DNA: TGTGCCAGCAGCGCCGAGGGACTGACTTACGAGCAGTACTTC. Its protein is CASSAEGLTYEQYF. The whole variable domain, remainder taken from reference TRBV9 and TRBJ2-7, is DSGVTQTPKHLITATGQRVTLRCSPRSGDLSVYWYQQSLDQGLQFLIQYYNGEERAKGNILERFSAQQFPDLHSELNLSSLELGDSALYFCASSAEGLTYEQYFGPGTRLTVT.

This clonotype is medium-sized (0.01 to 0.1%) in the sample. The chain joins TRBV5-5 to TRBJ2-4; unclear D gene. Trimming took off 3 bases at V and 0 bases at J, with 7 bases between the two ends. The CDR3 runs to 14 residues. Germline assignment: CDR1 SGHKS and CDR2 YYEKEE (reference sequence). In nucleotides, the CDR3 is TGTGCCAGCAGCTCCGGACCAGCCAAAAACATTCAGTACTTC. Translation: CASSSGPAKNIQYF.

This clonotype was recorded at least ten times. V is TRBV15 and J is TRBJ1-4; 9 nucleotides match TRBD1. The CDR3 is 15 residues long. The germline V gene has CDR1 LNHNV and CDR2 YYDKDF (reference sequence). J gave up 7 bases and V 4 bases, and 7 bases lay outside the gene matches. In nucleotides, the CDR3 is TGTGCCACCAGCAAAAAACAGGGGGCGAGTGAAAAACTGTTTTTT. Protein product: CATSKKQGASEKLFF.

This clonotype appeared many times. The V call is TRBV9, the J call TRBJ2-3; possibly TRBD2 for D (6 bases). Germline V gives CDR1 SGDLS, CDR2 YYNGEE. V was shortened by 7 bases and J by 8 bases, with 14 bases between the two germline ends. CDR3 size: 12 residues. The CDR3 loop reads CASSVLGGTQYF. CDR3 coding DNA: TGTGCCAGCTCCGTCCTGGGGGGTACGCAGTATTTT.